This TCR beta chain emerged from a study of T cell responses to AZD1222 COVID-19 vaccine. Study-level information: The analysis combined second doses at about 4 or about 12 weeks. General study findings and limits: Increases in Spike-specific TCR breadth and depth were seen after two AZD1222 doses. Baseline testing showed seropositivity in only a handful of AZD1222 recipients. Clonal diversity was possibly underestimated, and the donors were mostly white British, with more females.

The length of the CDR3 is 15 residues. Germline values: CDR1 ENHRY, CDR2 SYGVKD. Trimming removed 3 bases at V and 0 bases at J, with 11 bases between. Of note for this clone: Antigen: not known.

This table comes from immunoSEQ multiplex PCR, and its TCRdb copy is limited to in-frame clones, with some not included. The repertoire holds 150,000 to 170,000 clones, about 88% seen once, with 3% to 3.5% in the top ten. The TCR sequence derives from an adult in good health. The V call is TRBV10-3, the J call TRBJ1-2; D possibly corresponds to TRBD1 (6 bases). The sample in question was peripheral blood, obtained on day 0 of AZD1222 vaccination. The CDR3 spells CAISDRGGSNYGYTF. CDR3 in DNA: TGTGCCATCAGTGATAGGGGGGGGTCTAACTATGGCTACACCTTC.